This is a list of T cell receptor beta chains from one sample in a study of sequential checkpoint blockade in melanoma. Profiled with immunoSEQ multiplex PCR; TCRdb holds only in-frame clones, not every one. This sample has 13,000 or so clones, with roughly two thirds found just once. Material: CD8+ T cells sorted from blood (inferred from file names), obtained from a patient given nivolumab and ipilimumab in sequence. The receptor set was obtained from a human donor with melanoma. Both conserved end residues are part of each CDR3. The D gene is left open where the match is weak. A clone size is listed for some rows: how often the clone was seen (once, few, many), or a class if it is expanded.

abundance: -; j_gene: TRBJ2-7; d_gene: -; v_gene: TRBV6-1; CDR3aa: CASSEGATYEQYF; CDR3nt: TGTGCCAGCAGCGAAGGCGCCACCTACGAGCAGTACTTC
abundance: -; j_gene: TRBJ2-3; d_gene: -; v_gene: TRBV7-9; CDR3aa: CASSLGGDSFDQWDF; CDR3nt: TGTGCCAGCAGCTTAGGAGGGGACTCGTTTGATCAGTGGGATTTT
abundance: -; j_gene: TRBJ2-7; d_gene: -; v_gene: TRBV6-1; CDR3aa: CAIRWGATYEQYF; CDR3nt: TGTGCCATCCGCTGGGGAGCGACCTACGAGCAGTACTTC
abundance: medium-sized; j_gene: TRBJ1-1; d_gene: -; v_gene: TRBV5-1; CDR3aa: CASSLSTGYEAFF; CDR3nt: TGCGCCAGCAGCTTGTCCACAGGGTATGAAGCTTTCTTT
abundance: few; j_gene: TRBJ2-1; d_gene: TRBD2; v_gene: TRBV7-9; CDR3aa: CASSLDSGRRNEQFF; CDR3nt: TGTGCCAGCAGCCTCGACAGCGGGAGACGGAATGAGCAGTTCTTC
abundance: -; j_gene: TRBJ2-2; d_gene: TRBD1; v_gene: TRBV5-1; CDR3aa: CASSLVPDRGIAGELFF; CDR3nt: TGCGCCAGCAGCTTGGTCCCGGACAGGGGGATCGCCGGGGAGCTGTTTTTT
abundance: -; j_gene: TRBJ2-1; d_gene: -; v_gene: TRBV7-6; CDR3aa: CASSGSGYEQFF; CDR3nt: TGTGCCAGCAGCGGGAGTGGTTATGAGCAGTTCTTC
abundance: -; j_gene: TRBJ1-2; d_gene: TRBD1; v_gene: TRBV7-9; CDR3aa: CASSLGETGAWYGYTF; CDR3nt: TGTGCCAGCAGCTTAGGGGAGACAGGGGCTTGGTATGGCTACACCTTC
abundance: -; j_gene: TRBJ2-7; d_gene: -; v_gene: TRBV7-8; CDR3aa: CASSLAQLEHEQYF; CDR3nt: TGTGCCAGCAGCTTAGCTCAGTTGGAGCACGAGCAGTACTTC
abundance: -; j_gene: TRBJ2-7; d_gene: TRBD2; v_gene: TRBV4-1; CDR3aa: CASSRGGGDYEQYF; CDR3nt: TGTGCCAGCAGCCGCGGGGGGGGAGACTACGAGCAGTACTTC
abundance: -; j_gene: TRBJ1-2; d_gene: -; v_gene: TRBV7-8; CDR3aa: CASSQDGGNYGYTF; CDR3nt: TGCGCCAGCAGCCAAGACGGGGGAAACTATGGCTACACCTTC
abundance: -; j_gene: TRBJ2-7; d_gene: TRBD2; v_gene: TRBV2; CDR3aa: CASSEALRLAGHLEQYF; CDR3nt: TGTGCCAGCAGTGAAGCGCTTCGGCTAGCGGGACATCTCGAGCAGTACTTC
abundance: few; j_gene: TRBJ2-7; d_gene: TRBD1; v_gene: TRBV30; CDR3aa: CAWSVVGQGDYEQYF; CDR3nt: TGTGCCTGGAGTGTGGTCGGACAGGGAGACTACGAGCAGTACTTC
abundance: -; j_gene: TRBJ2-2; d_gene: TRBD2; v_gene: TRBV18; CDR3aa: CASSPAAGGPGTGELFF; CDR3nt: TGTGCCAGCTCACCCGCTGCGGGAGGGCCTGGCACCGGGGAGCTGTTTTTT
abundance: -; j_gene: TRBJ2-1; d_gene: TRBD2; v_gene: TRBV7-2; CDR3aa: CASSWTSGGNEQFF; CDR3nt: TGTGCCAGCAGCTGGACTAGCGGGGGGAATGAGCAGTTCTTC
abundance: -; j_gene: TRBJ2-1; d_gene: TRBD2; v_gene: TRBV5-1; CDR3aa: CASSAGEGEQFF; CDR3nt: TGCGCCAGCTCAGCGGGAGAGGGTGAGCAGTTCTTC
abundance: -; j_gene: TRBJ1-2; d_gene: -; v_gene: TRBV11-2; CDR3aa: CASSLDFGGADGYTF; CDR3nt: TGTGCCAGCAGCTTAGATTTTGGGGGGGCGGATGGCTACACCTTC
abundance: -; j_gene: TRBJ2-1; d_gene: TRBD2; v_gene: TRBV4-3; CDR3aa: CASSESGGENNEQFF; CDR3nt: TGCGCCAGCAGCGAGAGCGGGGGGGAAAACAATGAGCAGTTCTTC
abundance: -; j_gene: TRBJ2-7; d_gene: -; v_gene: TRBV5-1; CDR3aa: CASSLAEEGLYEQYF; CDR3nt: TGCGCCAGCAGCTTGGCGGAGGAAGGGCTCTACGAGCAGTACTTC
abundance: -; j_gene: TRBJ2-7; d_gene: TRBD1; v_gene: TRBV28; CDR3aa: CASSLSGGVHEQYF; CDR3nt: TGTGCCAGCAGTTTATCAGGGGGCGTGCACGAGCAGTACTTC
abundance: -; j_gene: TRBJ1-1; d_gene: TRBD1; v_gene: TRBV12-5; CDR3aa: CASGLNRGLSNTEAFF; CDR3nt: TGTGCTAGTGGTTTGAACAGGGGGCTCTCGAACACTGAAGCTTTCTTT
abundance: few; j_gene: TRBJ1-5; d_gene: -; v_gene: TRBV7-8; CDR3aa: CASSSSTGNQPQHF; CDR3nt: TGTGCCAGCAGCTCGAGTACAGGCAATCAGCCCCAGCATTTT
abundance: -; j_gene: TRBJ2-1; d_gene: TRBD2; v_gene: TRBV9; CDR3aa: CASSVTSGGVNEQFF; CDR3nt: TGTGCCAGCAGCGTAACTAGCGGGGGGGTTAATGAGCAGTTCTTC
abundance: -; j_gene: TRBJ2-2; d_gene: -; v_gene: TRBV6-4; CDR3aa: CASSGTGPTGELFF; CDR3nt: TGTGCCAGCAGCGGGACTGGTCCCACCGGGGAGCTGTTTTTT
abundance: -; j_gene: TRBJ1-1; d_gene: TRBD1; v_gene: TRBV7-9; CDR3aa: CASSLVTGGLGTEAFF; CDR3nt: TGTGCCAGCAGCTTAGTCACAGGGGGCCTTGGGACTGAAGCTTTCTTT
abundance: -; j_gene: TRBJ2-1; d_gene: TRBD2; v_gene: TRBV19; CDR3aa: CASSIISGRAGEQFF; CDR3nt: TGTGCCAGTAGTATAATAAGCGGGAGGGCGGGTGAGCAGTTCTTC
abundance: medium-sized; j_gene: TRBJ2-7; d_gene: TRBD1; v_gene: TRBV4-3; CDR3aa: CASSQGTGWDYEQYF; CDR3nt: TGCGCCAGCAGCCAAGGGACAGGATGGGACTACGAGCAGTACTTC
abundance: -; j_gene: TRBJ2-2; d_gene: -; v_gene: TRBV7-8; CDR3aa: CASSVGASWGTGELFF; CDR3nt: TGTGCCAGCAGCGTGGGGGCGAGCTGGGGGACCGGGGAGCTGTTTTTT
abundance: -; j_gene: TRBJ2-7; d_gene: TRBD1; v_gene: TRBV14; CDR3aa: CASSQGTGFYEQYF; CDR3nt: TGTGCCAGCAGCCAAGGGACAGGGTTCTACGAGCAGTACTTC
abundance: -; j_gene: TRBJ2-2; d_gene: -; v_gene: TRBV5-1; CDR3aa: CASRLNTGELFF; CDR3nt: TGCGCCAGCCGGTTAAACACCGGGGAGCTGTTTTTT
abundance: -; j_gene: TRBJ1-2; d_gene: -; v_gene: TRBV6-6; CDR3aa: CASKTGGEESGYTF; CDR3nt: TGTGCCAGCAAGACGGGAGGGGAGGAGTCTGGCTACACCTTC
abundance: -; j_gene: TRBJ2-7; d_gene: TRBD1; v_gene: TRBV5-5; CDR3aa: CASSQERGGIDEQYF; CDR3nt: TGTGCCAGCAGCCAAGAACGAGGGGGCATCGACGAGCAGTACTTC
abundance: -; j_gene: TRBJ1-2; d_gene: -; v_gene: TRBV21-1; CDR3aa: CASSRAGQGTDGYTF; CDR3nt: TGTGCCAGCAGCAGAGCGGGACAGGGGACCGATGGCTACACCTTC
abundance: -; j_gene: TRBJ1-5; d_gene: TRBD1; v_gene: TRBV19; CDR3aa: CASSMYRGGHQPQHF; CDR3nt: TGTGCCAGTAGTATGTACAGGGGAGGCCATCAGCCCCAGCATTTT
abundance: -; j_gene: TRBJ2-7; d_gene: TRBD1; v_gene: TRBV6-6; CDR3aa: CASRGGQSYEQYF; CDR3nt: TGTGCCAGCAGAGGGGGACAGTCCTACGAGCAGTACTTC
abundance: -; j_gene: TRBJ1-2; d_gene: TRBD1; v_gene: TRBV6-5; CDR3aa: CASSFRTGMNGYTF; CDR3nt: TGTGCCAGCAGTTTCCGGACAGGGATGAATGGCTACACCTTC
abundance: -; j_gene: TRBJ2-7; d_gene: -; v_gene: TRBV2; CDR3aa: CASSDGDMSYEQYF; CDR3nt: TGTGCCAGCAGTGACGGGGACATGAGCTACGAGCAGTACTTC
abundance: -; j_gene: TRBJ1-3; d_gene: -; v_gene: TRBV25-1; CDR3aa: CASSETESSGNTIYF; CDR3nt: TGTGCCAGCAGTGAGACTGAGTCCTCTGGAAACACCATATATTTT
abundance: few; j_gene: TRBJ1-5; d_gene: -; v_gene: TRBV6-6; CDR3aa: CASSPGHYNQPQHF; CDR3nt: TGTGCCAGCAGCCCGGGACACTACAATCAGCCCCAGCATTTT
abundance: -; j_gene: TRBJ1-6; d_gene: -; v_gene: TRBV7-9; CDR3aa: CASSFEGSPLHF; CDR3nt: TGTGCCAGCAGCTTCGAGGGCTCACCCCTCCACTTT
abundance: once; j_gene: TRBJ2-7; d_gene: TRBD2; v_gene: TRBV7-9; CDR3aa: CASSLAAGGRNEQYF; CDR3nt: TGTGCCAGCAGCTTAGCAGCGGGGGGTCGGAACGAGCAGTACTTC
abundance: -; j_gene: TRBJ1-4; d_gene: -; v_gene: TRBV28; CDR3aa: CASGGGRMTTNEKLFF; CDR3nt: TGTGCCAGCGGGGGGGGACGGATGACAACTAATGAAAAACTGTTTTTT
abundance: -; j_gene: TRBJ2-7; d_gene: TRBD1; v_gene: TRBV7-9; CDR3aa: CASSPGTGEAYEQYF; CDR3nt: TGTGCCAGCAGCCCCGGGACAGGGGAGGCCTACGAGCAGTACTTC
abundance: -; j_gene: TRBJ2-7; d_gene: -; v_gene: TRBV27; CDR3aa: CASSLFFWGGLSYEQYF; CDR3nt: TGTGCCAGCAGTTTATTCTTTTGGGGAGGACTCTCCTACGAGCAGTACTTC
abundance: few; j_gene: TRBJ1-5; d_gene: -; v_gene: TRBV6-1; CDR3aa: CASRSSSEPQHF; CDR3nt: TGTGCCAGCAGGAGCTCTTCGGAGCCCCAGCATTTT
abundance: -; j_gene: TRBJ1-1; d_gene: TRBD1; v_gene: TRBV9; CDR3aa: CATGTGLVGTEAFF; CDR3nt: TGTGCGACCGGGACAGGGCTTGTCGGCACTGAAGCTTTCTTT
abundance: few; j_gene: TRBJ2-3; d_gene: -; v_gene: TRBV5-5; CDR3aa: CASSLWVTTGDTQYF; CDR3nt: TGTGCCAGCAGCTTGTGGGTCACGACCGGGGATACGCAGTATTTT
abundance: -; j_gene: TRBJ2-1; d_gene: TRBD2; v_gene: TRBV4-3; CDR3aa: CASSLGLAGGRDEQFF; CDR3nt: TGCGCCAGCAGCCTGGGACTAGCGGGGGGGAGAGATGAGCAGTTCTTC
abundance: -; j_gene: TRBJ2-1; d_gene: TRBD1; v_gene: TRBV5-6; CDR3aa: CASSFPRQGGTNNEQFF; CDR3nt: TGTGCCAGCAGCTTTCCTCGACAGGGTGGGACAAACAATGAGCAGTTCTTC
abundance: -; j_gene: TRBJ1-2; d_gene: -; v_gene: TRBV6-5; CDR3aa: CASSHGVNYGYTF; CDR3nt: TGTGCCAGCAGCCACGGGGTTAACTATGGCTACACCTTC
abundance: once; j_gene: TRBJ2-1; d_gene: TRBD2; v_gene: TRBV7-9; CDR3aa: CASSPLTSGSFYEQFF; CDR3nt: TGTGCCAGCAGCCCCCTAACTAGCGGGAGTTTCTATGAGCAGTTCTTC
abundance: -; j_gene: TRBJ1-4; d_gene: -; v_gene: TRBV5-6; CDR3aa: CASSLFRGYEKLFF; CDR3nt: TGTGCCAGCAGCTTGTTTCGCGGCTACGAAAAACTGTTTTTT
abundance: -; j_gene: TRBJ1-2; d_gene: -; v_gene: TRBV29-1; CDR3aa: CSFLQGGGYTF; CDR3nt: TGCAGCTTCCTACAGGGTGGTGGCTACACCTTC
abundance: -; j_gene: TRBJ1-2; d_gene: -; v_gene: TRBV10-3; CDR3aa: CARRLGIYGYTF; CDR3nt: TGTGCCAGGAGGTTGGGCATCTATGGCTACACCTTC
abundance: medium-sized; j_gene: TRBJ2-1; d_gene: TRBD2; v_gene: TRBV28; CDR3aa: CASSWGTSGEQFF; CDR3nt: TGTGCCAGCAGTTGGGGGACTAGCGGGGAGCAGTTCTTC
abundance: -; j_gene: TRBJ2-1; d_gene: TRBD2; v_gene: TRBV30; CDR3aa: CAWSVVGGGANEQFF; CDR3nt: TGTGCCTGGAGTGTTGTTGGCGGGGGGGCCAATGAGCAGTTCTTC
abundance: few; j_gene: TRBJ2-1; d_gene: -; v_gene: TRBV21-1; CDR3aa: CASSKAVQGLDEQFF; CDR3nt: TGTGCCAGCAGCAAGGCGGTACAGGGCCTGGATGAGCAGTTCTTC
abundance: -; j_gene: TRBJ2-1; d_gene: -; v_gene: TRBV5-5; CDR3aa: CASSIDNYNEQFF; CDR3nt: TGTGCCAGCAGCATAGACAACTACAATGAGCAGTTCTTC
abundance: few; j_gene: TRBJ2-7; d_gene: TRBD2; v_gene: TRBV7-6; CDR3aa: CASSPRPAGGHYEQYF; CDR3nt: TGTGCCAGCAGCCCCCGGCCTGCGGGGGGCCACTACGAGCAGTACTTC